These 27 T cell receptor beta chains share one sample of origin, sequenced in a study of OX40 agonist ivuxolimab in advanced cancers. Clones were sequenced by immunoSEQ multiplex PCR, and TCRdb holds only the in-frame ones, with some missing. The sample shows tens of thousands of clones, around 94% of them seen only once. Sequenced here: CD4+ or CD8+ T cells sorted from blood, sampled in a trial of the OX40 agonist ivuxolimab. The receptors were gathered from an adult with an advanced solid tumor such as melanoma, head and neck, liver or kidney cancer.

The V gene is TRBV7-9, the J gene TRBJ2-3; TRBD2 matches at 10 bases. Germline-derived CDR1 and CDR2 are SEHNR and FQNEAQ (reference sequence). After removal of 1 base from V and 3 bases from J, the junction contained 1 base not matched to a gene. The CDR3 has 15 residues. CDR3 DNA: TGTGCCAGCAGCTTAGTAGCGGGGGGTACAGATACGCAGTATTTT. Its protein is CASSLVAGGTDTQYF.

This rearrangement joins TRBV27 to TRBJ2-7; 8 bases align to TRBD1. The CDR3 is made up of 15 amino acids. The germline gives CDR1 MNHEY, CDR2 SMNVEV (reference sequence). Trimming at V came to 5 bases and at J to 2 bases, leaving 8 bases not matched to a gene. The CDR3 coding sequence is TGTGCCAGCAGTCCTATAGGGACAGGAGCCTACGAGCAGTACTTC. Encoded protein: CASSPIGTGAYEQYF.

The rearrangement joins TRBV4-3 to TRBJ1-1, with TRBD1 as a possible D gene (6 bases). The CDR3 has 16 amino acids. Trimming pared 0 bases from V and 5 bases from J, leaving 16 bases between. The germline V gene has CDR1 LGHNA and CDR2 YSLEER. The CDR3 spells CASSQDARGVGTEAFF. CDR3 sequence (DNA): TGCGCCAGCAGCCAAGATGCGAGGGGGGTAGGAACTGAAGCTTTCTTT.

This clone showed up just once. The chain uses TRBV11-3 and TRBJ2-7; 8 nucleotides line up with TRBD2. Unmatched junction bases numbered 12, after V lost 1 base and J lost 1 base. Germline CDR1 reads SGHNT; CDR2 reads YENEEA. The CDR3 has 18 residues. The CDR3 region is CASSLGGGLADKSYEQYF. The CDR3 DNA is TGTGCCAGCAGCTTAGGCGGGGGGCTAGCGGACAAGTCCTACGAGCAGTACTTC.

This clone was seen a single time. The genes are TRBV4-3 and TRBJ1-5; TRBD1 is a possible D gene (6 bases). The CDR3 covers 14 residues. The V gene lost 2 bases and the J gene lost 9 bases, with 14 bases spanning the gap. Looked up from germline, CDR1 is LGHNA and CDR2 is YSLEER. CDR3 DNA: TGCGCCAGCAGCCAAAGGACAGCAGCAGGGCCCCAGCATTTT. Amino acids: CASSQRTAAGPQHF.

The chain couples TRBV2 to TRBJ1-2; weak D call: TRBD1 (6 bases). Germline CDR1 reads SNHLY; CDR2 reads FYNNEI. The CDR3 contains 14 residues. Trimming cost V 7 bases and J 4 bases, with 16 bases left between them. The CDR3 DNA reads as TGTGCCAGCAATTCAGGGGCGGTCCTCTATGGCTACACCTTC. This translates into CASNSGAVLYGYTF.

J is TRBJ2-7 and V is TRBV28, with D uncertain. The germline V gene encodes CDR1 MDHEN and CDR2 SYDVKM. V shed 2 bases and J shed 2 bases, with 10 bases lying between them. There are 14 residues in the CDR3. The CDR3 sequence is CASSLRVHPYEQYF. DNA of the CDR3: TGTGCCAGCAGTTTAAGAGTACATCCCTACGAGCAGTACTTC.

The count of this clone is one. This rearrangement joins TRBV6-5 to TRBJ1-3; the match to TRBD1 covers 8 bases. Germline CDR1 MNHEY, CDR2 SVGAGI. The CDR3 length is 12 residues. Germline trimming cut 11 bases from V and 2 bases from J; bases unmatched to any gene: 2. The CDR3, as DNA: TGTGCCGCAGGGGGCCCTGGAAACACCATATATTTT. Translated: CAAGGPGNTIYF.

DNA of the CDR3: TGCGCCAGCAGCTTTCCGGGACAGCAAGAGACCCAGTACTTC. Encoded protein: CASSFPGQQETQYF. The chain uses TRBV5-1 and TRBJ2-5, with TRBD1 matching 7 bases. This CDR3 spans 14 amino acids. In germline, CDR1 is SGHRS, CDR2 YFSETQ. V lost 2 bases, J lost 2 bases, and 3 bases stayed unmatched.

In its sample, this clone was seen once. This chain connects TRBV7-6 to TRBJ2-5; no firm D call. Trimming took off 3 bases at V and 2 bases at J, with 16 bases between the two ends. Germline-derived CDR1 and CDR2 are SGHVS and FNYEAQ. The CDR3 runs 16 residues. The CDR3: CASSFRVAADQETQYF. CDR3 in DNA: TGTGCCAGCAGCTTCAGAGTGGCGGCCGATCAAGAGACCCAGTACTTC.

V and J are TRBV19 and TRBJ1-1, with TRBD1 matching over 8 bases. The CDR3 consists of 16 residues. J was trimmed by 0 bases and V by 0 bases; bases with no gene match: 3. CDR1 is LNHDA and CDR2 is SQIVND in the germline V gene (reference sequence). For the CDR3, the DNA is TGTGCCAGTAGTATAGAATTCAGGGGGCTGAACACTGAAGCTTTCTTT. Amino acid sequence: CASSIEFRGLNTEAFF. Variable domain in full (rest from reference TRBV19 and TRBJ1-1): DGGITQSPKYLFRKEGQNVTLSCEQNLNHDAMYWYRQDPGQGLRLIYYSQIVNDFQKGDIAEGYSVSREKKESFPLTVTSAQKNPTAFYLCASSIEFRGLNTEAFFGQGTRLTVV.

This sequence joins TRBV15 and TRBJ2-3; 7 bases map to TRBD1. The CDR3 totals 15 residues. Germline CDR1 LNHNV, CDR2 YYDKDF (reference sequence). V shed 7 bases and J 4 bases; nucleotides not matched to a gene: 11. The CDR3 is CATINRQGSADTQYF. The CDR3 DNA sequence: TGTGCCACCATCAACCGACAGGGATCGGCAGATACGCAGTATTTT.

The chain joins TRBV19 to TRBJ2-7; the match to TRBD2 covers 14 bases. Trimming at V came to 5 bases and at J to 3 bases, leaving 9 bases not matched to a gene. Germline V gene lookup returns CDR1 LNHDA and CDR2 SQIVND (reference sequence). This CDR3 has 17 residues. The chain's CDR3 is CASSPGLAGGLVYEQYF. In DNA, the CDR3 is TGTGCCAGTAGTCCCGGACTAGCGGGGGGTTTGGTCTACGAGCAGTACTTC.

The chain links TRBV7-3 to TRBJ1-1; 10 bases are a match to TRBD1. The length of the CDR3 is 14 residues. The V gene's germline CDR1 is SGHTA and CDR2 FQGTGA. The ends lost 2 bases at V and 4 bases at J; junction bases unmatched: 1. In nucleotides, the CDR3 is TGTGCCAGCAGCTTAGGGACAGGGGCCACTGAAGCTTTCTTT. It specifies CASSLGTGATEAFF. The whole variable domain, remainder taken from reference TRBV7-3 and TRBJ1-1, is GAGVSQTPSNKVTEKGKYVELRCDPISGHTALYWYRQSLGQGPEFLIYFQGTGAADDSGLPNDRFFAVRPEGSVSTLKIQRTERGDSAVYLCASSLGTGATEAFFGQGTRLTVV.

The V and J genes are TRBV11-2 and TRBJ1-2; D unclear. Trimming took 3 bases from V and 2 from J, leaving 7 bases between them. The CDR3 contains 13 residues. The germline CDR1 and CDR2 sequences are SGHAT and FQNNGV. CDR3 nucleotides: TGTGCCAGCAGCTTCCCAGAGAACTATGGCTACACCTTC. It codes for CASSFPENYGYTF. Full variable domain (remainder filled in from reference TRBV11-2 and TRBJ1-2): EAGVAQSPRYKIIEKRQSVAFWCNPISGHATLYWYQQILGQGPKLLIQFQNNGVVDDSQLPKDRFSAERLKGVDSTLKIQPAKLEDSAVYLCASSFPENYGYTFGSGTRLTVV.

The chain has TRBV19 and TRBJ2-1; D is uncertain. Between the trimmed V and J ends, which lost 1 base and 0 bases, there was a span of 4 bases. This CDR3 region has 14 residues. Looked up from germline, CDR1 is LNHDA and CDR2 is SQIVND (reference sequence). The CDR3 sequence: CASSIGSSYNEQFF. The CDR3 DNA sequence: TGTGCCAGTAGTATAGGGAGCTCCTACAATGAGCAGTTCTTC.

The chain links TRBV20-1 to TRBJ2-7; 7 bases map to TRBD2. The germline V gene encodes CDR1 DFQATT and CDR2 SNEGSKA (reference sequence). Trimming removed 5 bases from V and 4 bases from J; junction bases left unmatched: 2. The CDR3 sequence is 11 residues long. The CDR3 nucleotides are TGCAGTGCTCCGCGGGGGTACGAGCAGTACTTC. It specifies CSAPRGYEQYF.

This sequence joins TRBV27 and TRBJ2-3; 10 nucleotides align to TRBD2. After removal of 0 bases from V and 4 bases from J, the junction contained 4 bases not matched to a gene. Germline CDR1 reads MNHEY; CDR2 reads SMNVEV (reference sequence). This CDR3 contains 16 residues. Written as DNA, the CDR3 is TGTGCCAGCAGTTTATCCTTAGCGGGAGGCGCAGATACGCAGTATTTT. Protein: CASSLSLAGGADTQYF.

The gene calls are TRBV2 and TRBJ2-6, with 10 bases matching TRBD1. CDR1 is SNHLY and CDR2 is FYNNEI in the germline V gene. Trimming took 5 bases from V and 3 from J; bases not matched to a gene: 4. The length of the CDR3 is 16 residues. Here the CDR3 reads CASSWDRGGGANVLTF. DNA of the CDR3: TGTGCCAGCAGTTGGGACAGGGGCGGTGGGGCCAACGTCCTGACTTTC.

This clone is medium-sized in the sample. The sample holds other DNA sequences that translate to the same CDR3. The chain links TRBV4-3 to TRBJ1-1, with D unclear. Germline-derived CDR1 and CDR2 are LGHNA and YSLEER. V lost 3 bases and J 1 base, leaving 6 bases between the germline ends. The CDR3 has 13 residues. In nucleotides, the CDR3 is TGCGCCAGCAGCCAGGCTGGGAACACTGAAGCTTTCTTT. This sequence encodes CASSQAGNTEAFF.

The V gene is TRBV28, the J gene TRBJ2-7, with unresolved D. Trimming removed 4 bases from V and 5 bases from J, with 12 bases in between. CDR1 and CDR2 (germline): MDHEN, SYDVKM. The CDR3 has 13 amino acids. The CDR3 nucleotides are TGTGCCAGCAGTTCGAAAATCTGGGACGAGCAGTACTTC. Its protein product is CASSSKIWDEQYF.

The gene calls are TRBV4-2 and TRBJ2-7, with a weak D call TRBD1 (7 bases). This CDR3 contains 17 residues. V gave up 0 bases and J gave up 0 bases, with 15 bases separating them. Germline values: CDR1 LGHNA, CDR2 YNFKEQ. The CDR3 bases are TGTGCCAGCAGCCAAGATAGGCGGGGACAGAGCTCCTACGAGCAGTACTTC. This sequence encodes CASSQDRRGQSSYEQYF.

The chain couples TRBV5-6 to TRBJ1-4; D unclear. The CDR3 is 13 amino acids. The ends were cut back, 6 bases at V and 8 bases at J, with 14 bases in the middle. Germline CDR1 is SGHDT and CDR2 is YYEEEE. CDR3 coding DNA: TGTGCCAGCACTCCCTATTCTGGCGAAAAACTGTTTTTT. Amino acid sequence: CASTPYSGEKLFF.

V and J are TRBV9 and TRBJ2-7; D possibly uses TRBD1 or TRBD2 (5 bases each). V was trimmed by 2 bases and J by 2 bases, leaving 11 bases between them. Germline V gene data show CDR1 as SGDLS and CDR2 as YYNGEE. This CDR3 is 14 amino acids long. The CDR3 is CASSVGDGAYEQYF. DNA of the CDR3: TGTGCCAGCAGCGTGGGGGACGGAGCCTACGAGCAGTACTTC. Drawing the rest from reference TRBV9 and TRBJ2-7, the complete variable domain is DSGVTQTPKHLITATGQRVTLRCSPRSGDLSVYWYQQSLDQGLQFLIQYYNGEERAKGNILERFSAQQFPDLHSELNLSSLELGDSALYFCASSVGDGAYEQYFGPGTRLTVT.

This sequence joins TRBV4-1 and TRBJ2-3; no clear D. The CDR3 has 14 amino acids. Germline V lookup: CDR1 MGHRA, CDR2 YSYEKL. Trimming cost V 1 base and J 2 bases, with 7 bases left between them. The CDR3 sequence is CASSQVGHTDTQYF. The CDR3 DNA sequence: TGCGCCAGCAGCCAAGTTGGTCACACAGATACGCAGTATTTT.

The chain uses TRBV28 and TRBJ1-1, with 8 bases lining up with TRBD1. CDR1 is MDHEN and CDR2 is SYDVKM in the germline V gene. J lost 8 bases, V lost 6 bases, and 11 bases had no gene match. This CDR3 contains 14 residues. The CDR3 loop is CASRPRTGWAEAFF. The CDR3 region has the DNA TGTGCCAGCAGGCCACGGACAGGGTGGGCAGAAGCTTTCTTT.

The CDR3 region has the DNA TGTGCCAGTAGTCTCGGACTAGCGGGGGGGCTTAGCACAGATACGCAGTATTTT. It yields the protein CASSLGLAGGLSTDTQYF. The chain carries TRBV19 and TRBJ2-3; 15 bases fit TRBD2. The CDR3 is 18 amino acids. V lost 5 bases and J lost 0; bases outside the gene matches: 6. The germline V gene encodes CDR1 LNHDA and CDR2 SQIVND (reference sequence).